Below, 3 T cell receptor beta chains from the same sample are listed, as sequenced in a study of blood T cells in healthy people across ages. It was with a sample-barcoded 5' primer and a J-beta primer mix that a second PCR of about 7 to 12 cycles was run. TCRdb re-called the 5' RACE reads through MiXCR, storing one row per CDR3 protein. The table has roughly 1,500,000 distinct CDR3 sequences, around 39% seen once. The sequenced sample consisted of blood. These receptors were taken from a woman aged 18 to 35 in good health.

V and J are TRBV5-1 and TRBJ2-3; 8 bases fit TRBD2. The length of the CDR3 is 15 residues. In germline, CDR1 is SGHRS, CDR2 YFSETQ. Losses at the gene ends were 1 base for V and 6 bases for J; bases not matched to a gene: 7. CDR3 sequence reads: CASSLSGGAWDTQYF. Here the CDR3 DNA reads TGCGCCAGCAGCTTGAGCGGGGGAGCGTGGGATACGCAGTATTTT.

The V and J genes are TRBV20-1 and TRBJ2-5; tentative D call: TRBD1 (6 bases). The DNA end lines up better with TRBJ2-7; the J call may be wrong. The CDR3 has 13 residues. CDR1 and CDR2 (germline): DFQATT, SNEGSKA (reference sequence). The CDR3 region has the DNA TGCAGTGCTACACAGGGATCGGCGCACGAGCAGTACTTC. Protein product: CSATQGSAHEQYF.

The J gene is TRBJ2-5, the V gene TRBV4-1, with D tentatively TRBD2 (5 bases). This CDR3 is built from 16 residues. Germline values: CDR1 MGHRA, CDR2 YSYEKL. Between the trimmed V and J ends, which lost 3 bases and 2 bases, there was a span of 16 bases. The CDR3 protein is CASSHSPGVQQETQYF. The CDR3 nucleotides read TGCGCCAGCAGCCACTCCCCCGGGGTGCAGCAAGAGACCCAGTACTTC.